One sample yielded the 19 T cell receptor beta chains listed below, sequenced in a study of T cell responses to AZD1222 COVID-19 vaccine. Profiling relied on immunoSEQ multiplex PCR, and the TCRdb table lists in-frame clones only, not all of them. Of about 78,000 clones in the sample, 88% were seen once. Sequenced here: peripheral blood, sampled on day 0 of MenACWY control vaccination. Receptor source: an adult in good health.

The chain recombines TRBV10-3 with TRBJ2-2; 11 bases agree with TRBD1. The CDR3 sequence is 14 residues long. Germline CDR1 ENHRY, CDR2 SYGVKD. J lost 4 bases, V lost 7 bases, and 2 bases had no gene match. The CDR3 here is CAITGTGGTGELFF. The CDR3 region has the DNA TGTGCCATCACGGGGACAGGGGGCACCGGGGAGCTGTTTTTT.

CDR3 region: CASSLATSNYGYTF. Written as DNA, the CDR3 is TGTGCCAGCAGCTTAGCCACATCTAACTATGGCTACACCTTC. The chain combines TRBV11-1 with TRBJ1-2; D gene uncertain. Germline V gene lookup returns CDR1 SGHAT and CDR2 FQDESV (reference sequence). V was shortened by 0 bases and J by 0 bases, with 5 bases between the two germline ends. The length of the CDR3 is 14 residues.

The chain joins TRBV12-5 to TRBJ1-1; a weak D match, TRBD1 (5 bases). The V gene's germline CDR1 is LGHNT and CDR2 FRNRAP. The CDR3 totals 14 residues. The germline V and J ends were trimmed by 5 bases and 4 bases, with 14 bases remaining between them. CDR3: CASGRGGVGTEAFF. The CDR3 region has the DNA TGTGCTAGTGGTCGGGGCGGGGTAGGCACTGAAGCTTTCTTT.

This clone has only a few counts. The chain recombines TRBV19 with TRBJ1-6; D possibly corresponds to TRBD1 (6 bases). CDR1 and CDR2 from the germline V gene are LNHDA and SQIVND (reference sequence). The V and J ends lost 2 bases and 10 bases respectively, with 12 bases between them. This CDR3 has 14 residues. Written as DNA, the CDR3 is TGTGCCAGTAGTATACCCAGGGGTGTCTCACCCCTCCACTTT. As protein: CASSIPRGVSPLHF.

The V call is TRBV19, the J call TRBJ2-2; the D gene could be TRBD1 or TRBD2 (5 bases each). The CDR3 is 15 amino acids. Trimming shortened V by 7 bases and J by 6 bases, and 18 bases separated the two germline ends. CDR1 is LNHDA and CDR2 is SQIVND in the germline V gene (reference sequence). The CDR3 nucleotides read TGTGCCAGTACACAACGAGGGGTGATTTCCGGGGAGCTGTTTTTT. This translates into CASTQRGVISGELFF.

The rearrangement links TRBV3-1 (or the pseudogene TRBV3-2) to TRBJ1-6; D perhaps matches TRBD1 (6 bases). The CDR3 loop spans 17 amino acids. Trimming took off 0 bases at V and 7 bases at J, with 16 bases between the two ends. The germline gives CDR1 LGHDT, CDR2 YNNKEL (reference sequence). For the CDR3, the DNA is TGTGCCAGCAGCCAAGAGATGAGAACAGGGAACAATTCACCCCTCCACTTT. Translating it yields CASSQEMRTGNNSPLHF.

This sequence joins TRBV2 and TRBJ2-3; tentatively, D is TRBD1 (6 bases). The germline CDR1 and CDR2 sequences are SNHLY and FYNNEI. The V end lost 6 bases, the J end lost 2 bases, and 18 bases lay between the germline ends. The CDR3 has 16 amino acids. The DNA for the CDR3 is TGTGCCAGCAGCGCGGACAGCCAGTTGACCACAGATACGCAGTATTTT. Translating gives CASSADSQLTTDTQYF. Complete variable domain (other parts from reference TRBV2 and TRBJ2-3): EPEVTQTPSHQVTQMGQEVILRCVPISNHLYFYWYRQILGQKVEFLVSFYNNEISEKSEIFDDQFSVERPDGSNFTLKIRSTKLEDSAMYFCASSADSQLTTDTQYFGPGTRLTVL.

This chain links TRBV7-2 with TRBJ2-3; no definite D call. V dropped 5 bases and J dropped 6 bases, with 9 bases sitting between them. The V gene's germline CDR1 is SGHTA and CDR2 FQGNSA. The CDR3 is made up of 12 amino acids. The CDR3 nucleotides read TGTGCCAGCAGCCCCTCGCCCGATACGCAGTATTTT. Protein product: CASSPSPDTQYF.

Comment on this clone: The same CDR3 can be traced to other DNA sequences in this sample. The CDR3 DNA follows: TGCGCCAGCAGCTTGGTTACCGGATCCTATGGCTACACCTTC. Translated, it gives CASSLVTGSYGYTF. The J gene is TRBJ1-2, the V gene TRBV5-1; D gene unclear. The V end lost 0 bases, the J end lost 4 bases, and 10 bases lay between the germline ends. The CDR3 length is 14 residues. Germline CDR1 and CDR2: SGHRS and YFSETQ.

About this clone: One junction end does not reproduce the germline sequence, and a read error may be involved. The chain uses TRBV11-2 and TRBJ1-2; 10 bases map to TRBD1. This CDR3 is 15 amino acids long. Looked up from germline, CDR1 is SGHAT and CDR2 is FQNNGV. The CDR3 sequence is CASSLDGQGGYGYTF. The CDR3, as DNA: TGTGCCAGCAGCCTAGACGGACAGGGGGGCTATGGCTACACCTTC.

As DNA, the CDR3 is TGTGCCAGCAGTCGCGGACAGGGCTCTGGAAACACCATATATTTT. It encodes CASSRGQGSGNTIYF. The gene calls are TRBV3-1 (or the pseudogene TRBV3-2) and TRBJ1-3; 8 bases agree with TRBD1. The CDR3 is made up of 15 amino acids. Germline-derived CDR1 and CDR2 are LGHDT and YNNKEL (reference sequence). V was pared by 6 bases and J by 0 bases, with 4 bases of the junction left unmatched.

V gene TRBV11-2 combines with J gene TRBJ2-7, with 8 bases aligning to TRBD1. The CDR3 has 18 amino acids. Losses at the gene ends were 1 base for V and 2 bases for J; bases not matched to a gene: 13. Germline V lookup: CDR1 SGHAT, CDR2 FQNNGV. The CDR3, as DNA: TGTGCCAGCAGCTTAGCGGCATGGGGGACAGGTACAACCTACGAGCAGTACTTC. Residues: CASSLAAWGTGTTYEQYF.

This chain links TRBV4-2 with TRBJ1-6; 7 bases line up with TRBD1. Germline assignment: CDR1 LGHNA and CDR2 YNFKEQ. CDR3 length equals 15 residues. Trimming at V came to 5 bases and at J to 8 bases, leaving 9 bases not matched to a gene. The CDR3 DNA sequence: TGTGCCAGCAGCGAGAGACAGGGTCCCGATTCACCCCTCCACTTT. This codes for CASSERQGPDSPLHF.

This sequence joins TRBV7-2 and TRBJ1-2; D ambiguous. The CDR3 extends over 15 amino acids. Germline V CDR1 and CDR2: SGHTA, FQGNSA. Trimming removed 1 base at V and 7 bases at J, with 16 bases between. CDR3 DNA: TGTGCCAGCAGCTTAGGTCAGAGGGAAGCCCGTGGCTACACCTTC. Residues: CASSLGQREARGYTF.

The chain combines TRBV7-9 with TRBJ2-1, with D maybe TRBD1 (6 bases). V was clipped by 0 bases and J by 4 bases, with 13 bases between them. CDR3 length: 16 residues. From germline, CDR1 is SEHNR and CDR2 FQNEAQ (reference sequence). In DNA, the CDR3 is TGTGCCAGCAGCTTAGCGCGCACAGGGAAGTACAATGAGCAGTTCTTC. It specifies CASSLARTGKYNEQFF.

The gene calls are TRBV18 and TRBJ2-7, with 8 bases that match TRBD1. V was clipped by 3 bases and J by 2 bases; unmatched bases: 9. The CDR3 loop spans 16 amino acids. CDR1 KGHSH and CDR2 LQKENI come from the germline V gene. The CDR3 region is CASSPLGQGGTYEQYF. For the CDR3, the DNA is TGTGCCAGCTCACCCCTCGGACAGGGAGGCACCTACGAGCAGTACTTC.

V and J are TRBV5-5 and TRBJ1-3, with 8 bases matching TRBD1. This CDR3 spans 17 amino acids. CDR1 is SGHKS, CDR2 YYEKEE, per germline (reference sequence). The V gene end was trimmed by 2 bases and the J gene end by 0 bases; junction bases not matched to a gene: 7. In nucleotides, the CDR3 is TGTGCCAGCAGCTTCTCCGGGACAGGTCACTCTGGAAACACCATATATTTT. Its translation: CASSFSGTGHSGNTIYF.

The chain employs TRBV6-1 and TRBJ1-1, with D maybe TRBD1 (5 bases). This CDR3 contains 15 residues. Trimming removed 2 bases at V and 0 bases at J, with 10 bases between. Germline CDR1 MNHNS, CDR2 SASEGT. In DNA, the CDR3 is TGTGCCAGCAGTGAACGGGGCAGCCTGAACACTGAAGCTTTCTTT. This sequence encodes CASSERGSLNTEAFF.

This sequence joins TRBV5-1 and TRBJ1-1, with unresolved D. Looked up from germline, CDR1 is SGHRS and CDR2 is YFSETQ. V dropped 0 bases and J dropped 1 base, with 4 bases sitting between them. The CDR3 runs 13 residues. The CDR3 nucleotides read TGCGCCAGCAGCTTGGGCTCGAACACTGAAGCTTTCTTT. This encodes CASSLGSNTEAFF.